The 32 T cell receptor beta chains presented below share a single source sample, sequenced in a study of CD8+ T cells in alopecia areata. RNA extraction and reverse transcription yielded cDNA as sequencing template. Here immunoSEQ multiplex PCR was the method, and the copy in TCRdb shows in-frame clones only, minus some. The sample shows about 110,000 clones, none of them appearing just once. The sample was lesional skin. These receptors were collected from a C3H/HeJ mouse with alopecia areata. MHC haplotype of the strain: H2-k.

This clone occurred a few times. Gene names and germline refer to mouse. CDR3 sequence: CASSDSDSNQDTQYF. The part of the CDR3 DNA that was read is TGTGCCAGCAGTGATTCGGACAGTAACCAAGAC. The rearrangement joins TRBV13-1 to TRBJ2-5, with a weak D call TRBD1 (6 bases). The read ends 4 residues shy of where the CDR3 ends; the end is completed using the germline J gene. Trimming cost V 1 base and J 0 bases, with 9 bases left between them. Germline V gene sequence: CDR1 NSHNY, CDR2 SYGAGN. The CDR3 has 15 amino acids.

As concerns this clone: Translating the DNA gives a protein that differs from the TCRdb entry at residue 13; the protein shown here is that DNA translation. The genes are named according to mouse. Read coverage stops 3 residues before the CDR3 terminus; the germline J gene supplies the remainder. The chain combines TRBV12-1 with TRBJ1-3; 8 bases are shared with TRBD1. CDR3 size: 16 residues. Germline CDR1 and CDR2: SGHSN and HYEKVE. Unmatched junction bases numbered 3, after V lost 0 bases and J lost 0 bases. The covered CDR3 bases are TGTGCCAGCTCTCTCGGGCAGGGGGCTTCTGGAAATACG. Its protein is CASSLGQGASGNT. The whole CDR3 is CASSLGQGASGNTLYF. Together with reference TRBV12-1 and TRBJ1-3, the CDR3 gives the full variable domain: DSGVVQSPRHIIKEKGGRSVLTCIPISGHSNVVWYQQTLGKELKFLIQHYEKVERDKGFLPSRFSVQQFDDYHSEMNMSALELEDSAMYFCASSLGQGASGNTLYFGEGSRLIVV.

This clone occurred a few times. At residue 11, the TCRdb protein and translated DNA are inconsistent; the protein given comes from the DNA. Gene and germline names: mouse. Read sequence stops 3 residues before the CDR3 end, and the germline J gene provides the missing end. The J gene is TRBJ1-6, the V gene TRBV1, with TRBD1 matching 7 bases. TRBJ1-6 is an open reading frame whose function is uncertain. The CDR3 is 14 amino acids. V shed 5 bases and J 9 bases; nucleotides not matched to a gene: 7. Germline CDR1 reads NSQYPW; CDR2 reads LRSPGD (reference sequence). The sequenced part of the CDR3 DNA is TGCACCTGCAGTACGACAGGGAGGGGTTCGCCC. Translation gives CTCSTTGRGSP. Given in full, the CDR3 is CTCSTTGRGSPLYF.

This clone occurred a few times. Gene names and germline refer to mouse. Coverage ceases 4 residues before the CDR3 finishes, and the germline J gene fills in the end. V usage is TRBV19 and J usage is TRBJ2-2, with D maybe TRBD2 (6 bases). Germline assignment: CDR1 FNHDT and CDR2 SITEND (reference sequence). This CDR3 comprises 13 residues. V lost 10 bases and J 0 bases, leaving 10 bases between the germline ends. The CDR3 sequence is CARGGTNTGQLYF. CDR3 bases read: TGTGCCCGCGGGGGGACAAACACCGGG.

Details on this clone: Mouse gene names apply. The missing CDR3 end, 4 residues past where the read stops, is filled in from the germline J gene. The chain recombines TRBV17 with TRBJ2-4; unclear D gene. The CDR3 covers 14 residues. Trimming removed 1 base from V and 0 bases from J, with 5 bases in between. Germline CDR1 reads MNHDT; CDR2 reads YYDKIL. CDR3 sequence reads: CASSRGSSQNTLYF. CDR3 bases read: TGTGCTAGCAGTAGAGGCAGTAGTCAAAAC.

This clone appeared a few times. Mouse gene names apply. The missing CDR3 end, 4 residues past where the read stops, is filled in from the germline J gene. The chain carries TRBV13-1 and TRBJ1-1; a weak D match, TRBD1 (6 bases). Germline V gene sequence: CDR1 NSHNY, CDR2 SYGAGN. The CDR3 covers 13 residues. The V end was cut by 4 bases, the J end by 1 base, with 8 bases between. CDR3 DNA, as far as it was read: TGTGCCAGCAGTCCAGGGGTAAACACA. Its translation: CASSPGVNT. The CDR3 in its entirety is CASSPGVNTEVFF.

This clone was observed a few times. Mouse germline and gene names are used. The CDR3 here is CASTSGKGDTQYF. The CDR3 DNA, read in part, is TGTGCCAGCACCTCAGGGAAGGGAGAC. The V gene is TRBV13-3, the J gene TRBJ2-5; D perhaps matches TRBD1 (5 bases). Read data end 4 residues before the CDR3 end; the end is taken from the germline J gene. The CDR3 totals 13 residues. CDR1 is NNHDY and CDR2 is SYVADS in the germline V gene.

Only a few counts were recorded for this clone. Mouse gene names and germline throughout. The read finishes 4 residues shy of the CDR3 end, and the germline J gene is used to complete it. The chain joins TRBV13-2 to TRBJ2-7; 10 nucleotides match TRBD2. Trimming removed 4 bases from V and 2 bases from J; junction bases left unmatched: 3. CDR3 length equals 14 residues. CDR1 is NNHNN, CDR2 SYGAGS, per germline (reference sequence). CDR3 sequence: CASGRTGGPYEQYF. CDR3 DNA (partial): TGTGCCAGCGGTCGGACTGGGGGTCCCTAT.

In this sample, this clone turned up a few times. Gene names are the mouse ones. CDR3 bases read: TGTGCCAGCAGTGATTGGGACAGGGGAAGTGCAGAA. It translates to CASSDWDRGSAE. The entire CDR3 reads CASSDWDRGSAETLYF. The chain combines TRBV13-3 with TRBJ2-3, with 10 bases aligning to TRBD1. Sequencing ends 4 residues short of the CDR3 end; the germline J gene provides the rest. There are 16 residues in the CDR3. The germline gives CDR1 NNHDY, CDR2 SYVADS. V was clipped by 1 base and J by 0 bases; unmatched bases: 2.

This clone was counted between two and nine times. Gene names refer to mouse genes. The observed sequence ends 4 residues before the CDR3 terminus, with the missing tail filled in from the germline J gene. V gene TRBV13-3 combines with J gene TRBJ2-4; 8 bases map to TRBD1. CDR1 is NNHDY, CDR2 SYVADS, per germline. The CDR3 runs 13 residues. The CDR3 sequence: CASRVGQENTLYF. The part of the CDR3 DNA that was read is TGTGCCAGCAGGGTGGGACAGGAGAAC. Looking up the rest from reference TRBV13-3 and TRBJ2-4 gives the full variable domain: EAAVTQSPRSKVAVTGGKVTLSCHQTNNHDYMYWYRQDTGHGLRLIHYSYVADSTEKGDIPDGYKASRPSQENFSLILELASLSQTAVYFCASRVGQENTLYFGAGTRLSVL.

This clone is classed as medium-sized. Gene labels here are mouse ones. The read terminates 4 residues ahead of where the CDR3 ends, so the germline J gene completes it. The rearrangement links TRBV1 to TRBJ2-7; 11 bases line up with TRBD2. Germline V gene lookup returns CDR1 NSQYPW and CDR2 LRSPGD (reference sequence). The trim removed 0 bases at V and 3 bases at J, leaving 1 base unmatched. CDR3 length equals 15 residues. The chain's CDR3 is CTCSADDWGGYEQYF. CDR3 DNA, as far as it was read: TGCACCTGCAGTGCAGATGACTGGGGGGGCTAT.

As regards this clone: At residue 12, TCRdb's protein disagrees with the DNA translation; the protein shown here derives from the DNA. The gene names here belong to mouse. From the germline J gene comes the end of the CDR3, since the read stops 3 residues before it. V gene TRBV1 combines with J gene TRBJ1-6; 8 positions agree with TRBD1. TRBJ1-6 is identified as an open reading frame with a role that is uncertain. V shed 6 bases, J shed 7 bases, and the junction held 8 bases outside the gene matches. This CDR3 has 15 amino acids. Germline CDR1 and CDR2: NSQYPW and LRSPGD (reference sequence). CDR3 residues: CTCRALDRENSPLYF. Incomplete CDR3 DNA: TGCACCTGCAGAGCCCTGGACAGGGAGAATTCGCCC.

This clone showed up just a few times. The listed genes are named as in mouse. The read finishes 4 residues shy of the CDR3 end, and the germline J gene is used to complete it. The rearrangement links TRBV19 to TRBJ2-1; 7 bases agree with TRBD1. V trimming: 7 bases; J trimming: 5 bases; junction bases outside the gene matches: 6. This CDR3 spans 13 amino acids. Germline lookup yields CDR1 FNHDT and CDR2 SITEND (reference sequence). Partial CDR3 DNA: TGTGCCAGCTCGACAGGGAGGAATGCT. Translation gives CASSTGRNA. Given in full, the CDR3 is CASSTGRNAEQFF.

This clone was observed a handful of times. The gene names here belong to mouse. CDR3 loop: CASSRDGTTGQLYF. Incomplete CDR3 DNA: TGTGCTAGCAGTAGAGATGGGACAACCGGG. This rearrangement joins TRBV17 to TRBJ2-2; perhaps TRBD1 as D (6 bases). Read coverage stops 4 residues before the CDR3 terminus; the germline J gene supplies the remainder. The CDR3 totals 14 residues. Per germline, CDR1 MNHDT and CDR2 YYDKIL. Trimming removed 0 bases at V and 5 bases at J, with 7 bases between.

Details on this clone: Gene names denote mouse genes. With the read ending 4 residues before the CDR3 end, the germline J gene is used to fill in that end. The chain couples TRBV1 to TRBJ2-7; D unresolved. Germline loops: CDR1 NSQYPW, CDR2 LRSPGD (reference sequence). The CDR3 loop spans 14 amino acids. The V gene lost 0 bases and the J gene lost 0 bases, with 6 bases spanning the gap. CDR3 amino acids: CTCSAEYNSYEQYF. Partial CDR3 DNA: TGCACCTGCAGTGCAGAATACAACTCCTAT.

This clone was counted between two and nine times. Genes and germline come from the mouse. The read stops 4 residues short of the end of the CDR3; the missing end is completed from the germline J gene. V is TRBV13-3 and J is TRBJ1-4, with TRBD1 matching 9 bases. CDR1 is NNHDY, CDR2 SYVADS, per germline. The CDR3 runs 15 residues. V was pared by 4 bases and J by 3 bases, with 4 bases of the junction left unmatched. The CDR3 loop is CASSPTGGANERLFF. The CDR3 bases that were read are TGTGCCAGCAGTCCAACAGGGGGCGCCAACGAA.

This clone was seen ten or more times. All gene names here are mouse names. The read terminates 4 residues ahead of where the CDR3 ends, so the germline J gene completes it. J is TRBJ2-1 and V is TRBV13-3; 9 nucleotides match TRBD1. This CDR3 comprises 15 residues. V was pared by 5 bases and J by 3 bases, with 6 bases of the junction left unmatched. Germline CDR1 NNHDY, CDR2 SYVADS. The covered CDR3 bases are TGTGCCAGCAGGACCCGGGACAGGGCCTATGCT. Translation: CASRTRDRAYA. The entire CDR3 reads CASRTRDRAYAEQFF.

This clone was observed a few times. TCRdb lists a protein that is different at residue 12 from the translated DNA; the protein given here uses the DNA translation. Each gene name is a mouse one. The CDR3 sequence is CASSRDRTSGNTLYF. The part of the CDR3 DNA that was read is TGTGCCAGCAGCAGGGACAGAACTTCTGGAAATACG. The genes are TRBV19 and TRBJ1-3; TRBD1 matches 7 bases. Read data end 3 residues before the CDR3 end; the end is taken from the germline J gene. Germline V gene lookup returns CDR1 FNHDT and CDR2 SITEND (reference sequence). There are 15 residues in the CDR3. Losses at the gene ends were 5 bases for V and 0 bases for J; bases not matched to a gene: 5.

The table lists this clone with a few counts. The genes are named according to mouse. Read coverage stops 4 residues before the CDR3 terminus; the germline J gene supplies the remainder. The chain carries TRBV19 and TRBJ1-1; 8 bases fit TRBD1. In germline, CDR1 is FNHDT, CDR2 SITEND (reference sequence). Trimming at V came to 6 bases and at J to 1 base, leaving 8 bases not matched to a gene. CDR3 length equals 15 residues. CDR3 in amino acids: CASTLPGTGNTEVFF. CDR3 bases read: TGTGCCAGCACCCTCCCCGGGACAGGGAACACA.

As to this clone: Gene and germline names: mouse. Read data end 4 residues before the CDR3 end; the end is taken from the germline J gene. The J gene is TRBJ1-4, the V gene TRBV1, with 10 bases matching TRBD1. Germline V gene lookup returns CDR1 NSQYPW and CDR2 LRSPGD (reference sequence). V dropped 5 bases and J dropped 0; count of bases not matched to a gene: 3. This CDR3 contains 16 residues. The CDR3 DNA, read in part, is TGCACCTGCAGTTTGGGACAGGGGTTTTCCAACGAA. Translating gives CTCSLGQGFSNE. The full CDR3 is CTCSLGQGFSNERLFF.

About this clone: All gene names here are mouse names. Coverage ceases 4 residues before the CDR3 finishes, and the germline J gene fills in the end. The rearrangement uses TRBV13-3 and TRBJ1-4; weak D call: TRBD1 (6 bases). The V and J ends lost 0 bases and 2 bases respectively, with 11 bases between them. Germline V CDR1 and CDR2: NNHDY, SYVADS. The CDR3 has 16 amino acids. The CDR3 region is CASSDATDRSNERLFF. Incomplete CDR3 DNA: TGTGCCAGCAGTGATGCAACGGACAGATCCAACGAA.

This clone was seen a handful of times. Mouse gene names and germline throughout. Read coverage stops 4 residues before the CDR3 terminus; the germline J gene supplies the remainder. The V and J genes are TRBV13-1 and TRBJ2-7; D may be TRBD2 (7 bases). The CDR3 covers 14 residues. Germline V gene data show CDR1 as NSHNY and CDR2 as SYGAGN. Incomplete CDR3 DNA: TGTGCCAGCAGTGAAAGCCTGGGGGCATAT. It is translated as CASSESLGAY. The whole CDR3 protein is CASSESLGAYEQYF.

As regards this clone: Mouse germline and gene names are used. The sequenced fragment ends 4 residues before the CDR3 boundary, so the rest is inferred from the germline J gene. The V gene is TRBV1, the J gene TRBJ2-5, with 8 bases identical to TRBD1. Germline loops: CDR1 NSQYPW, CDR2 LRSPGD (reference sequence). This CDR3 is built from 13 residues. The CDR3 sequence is CTCSPDRADTQYF. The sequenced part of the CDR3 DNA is TGCACCTGCAGTCCGGACAGGGCAGAC.

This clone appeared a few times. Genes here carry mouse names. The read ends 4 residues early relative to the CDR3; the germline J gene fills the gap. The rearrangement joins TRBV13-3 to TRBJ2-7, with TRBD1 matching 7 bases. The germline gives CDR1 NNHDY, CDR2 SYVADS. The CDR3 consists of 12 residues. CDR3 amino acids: CASISDRYEQYF. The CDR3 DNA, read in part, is TGTGCCAGCATCTCGGACAGGTAT.

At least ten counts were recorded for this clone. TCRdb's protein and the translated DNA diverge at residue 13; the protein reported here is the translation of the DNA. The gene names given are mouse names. This CDR3 is CASSEDRAFSGNTLYF. Incomplete CDR3 DNA: TGTGCCAGCAGTGAGGACAGGGCTTTTTCTGGAAATACG. The genes are TRBV13-3 and TRBJ1-3; 8 nucleotides line up with TRBD1. Sequencing ends 3 residues short of the CDR3 end; the germline J gene provides the rest. Germline loops: CDR1 NNHDY, CDR2 SYVADS. The CDR3 runs to 16 residues. The junction had 4 bases not matched to a gene; V was cut back by 2 bases and J by 0 bases.

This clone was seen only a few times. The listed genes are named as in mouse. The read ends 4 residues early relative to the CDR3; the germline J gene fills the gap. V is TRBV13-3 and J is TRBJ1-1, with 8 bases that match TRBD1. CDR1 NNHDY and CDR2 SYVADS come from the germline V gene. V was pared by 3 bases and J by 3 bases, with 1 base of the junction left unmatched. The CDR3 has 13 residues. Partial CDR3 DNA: TGTGCCAGCAGTGGGGACAGGCACACA. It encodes CASSGDRHT. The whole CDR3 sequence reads CASSGDRHTEVFF.

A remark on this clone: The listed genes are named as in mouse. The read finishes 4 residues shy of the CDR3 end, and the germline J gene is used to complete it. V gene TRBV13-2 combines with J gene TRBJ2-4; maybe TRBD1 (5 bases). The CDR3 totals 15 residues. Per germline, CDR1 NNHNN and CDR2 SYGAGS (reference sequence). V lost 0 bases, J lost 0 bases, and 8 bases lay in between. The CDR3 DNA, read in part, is TGTGCCAGCGGTGATGTCAGGGTTAGTCAAAAC. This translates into CASGDVRVSQN. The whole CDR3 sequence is CASGDVRVSQNTLYF.

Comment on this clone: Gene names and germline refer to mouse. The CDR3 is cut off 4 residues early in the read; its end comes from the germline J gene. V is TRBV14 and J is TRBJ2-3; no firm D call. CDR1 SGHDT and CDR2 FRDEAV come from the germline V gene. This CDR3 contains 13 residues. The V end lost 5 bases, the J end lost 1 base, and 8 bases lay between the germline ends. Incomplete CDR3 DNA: TGTGCCAGCAGCCTAACTGGTGCAGAA. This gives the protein CASSLTGAE. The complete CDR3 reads CASSLTGAETLYF. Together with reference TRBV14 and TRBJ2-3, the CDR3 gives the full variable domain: EAGVTQSPRYAVLQEGQAVSFWCDPISGHDTLYWYQQPRDQGPQLLVYFRDEAVIDNSQLPSDRFSAVRPKGTNSTLKIQSAKQGDTATYLCASSLTGAETLYFGSGTRLTVL.

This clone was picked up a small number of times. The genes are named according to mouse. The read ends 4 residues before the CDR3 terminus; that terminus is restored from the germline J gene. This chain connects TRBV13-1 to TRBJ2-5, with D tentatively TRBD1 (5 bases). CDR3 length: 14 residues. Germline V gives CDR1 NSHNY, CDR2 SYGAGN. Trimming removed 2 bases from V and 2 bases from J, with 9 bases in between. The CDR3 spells CASSDRVRQDTQYF. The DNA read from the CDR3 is TGTGCCAGCAGTGACAGGGTTCGCCAAGAC.

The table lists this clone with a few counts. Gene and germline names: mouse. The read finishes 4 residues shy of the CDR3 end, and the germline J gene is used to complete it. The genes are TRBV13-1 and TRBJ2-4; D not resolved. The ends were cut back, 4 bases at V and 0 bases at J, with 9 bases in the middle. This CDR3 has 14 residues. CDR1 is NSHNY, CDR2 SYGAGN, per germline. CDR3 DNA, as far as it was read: TGTGCCAGCAGTCTGCAGACTAGTCAAAAC. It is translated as CASSLQTSQN. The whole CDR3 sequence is CASSLQTSQNTLYF.

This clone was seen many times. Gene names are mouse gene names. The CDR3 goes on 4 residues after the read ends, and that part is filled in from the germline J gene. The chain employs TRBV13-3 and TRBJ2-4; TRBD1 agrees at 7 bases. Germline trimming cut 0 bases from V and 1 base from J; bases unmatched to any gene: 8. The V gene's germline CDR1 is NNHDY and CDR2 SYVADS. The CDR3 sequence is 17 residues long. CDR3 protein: CASSDAAGGKGQNTLYF. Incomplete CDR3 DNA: TGTGCCAGCAGTGATGCGGCAGGGGGAAAGGGTCAAAAC.

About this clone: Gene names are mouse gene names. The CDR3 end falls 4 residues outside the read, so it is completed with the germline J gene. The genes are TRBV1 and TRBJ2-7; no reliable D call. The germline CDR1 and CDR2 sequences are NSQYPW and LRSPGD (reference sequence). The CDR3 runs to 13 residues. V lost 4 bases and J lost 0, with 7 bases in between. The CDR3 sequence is CTCSEHTSYEQYF. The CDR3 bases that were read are TGCACCTGCAGTGAACATACCTCCTAT.